This TCR beta chain is drawn from a study of beta chain features in type 1 diabetes (dated by TCRdb to the late 2010s). As for the study more broadly: No differences in mean age, gender distribution, total cell number or subset yield were found between patients and healthy donors. A total of around 110,000,000 sorted cells were examined across all samples, and RNA yield correlated strongly with the number of cells per subset. Naive and central memory subsets were obtained from all 28 donors, but regulatory and stem cell-like memory subsets were isolated from only 8 patients and 8 healthy donors. In the study, recently diagnosed type 1 diabetes patients and matched healthy donors were compared on the TCRB repertoires of their sorted circulating CD4+ T cell subsets. What the authors observed across the whole study: Shorter templates might have been favored by PCR, but patient and control samples were amplified and corrected together, so both groups would have been affected equally by any skew. Because small numbers of individuals were included in the HLA sub-analyses, any influence of HLA type on TCRB rearrangement was left unresolved. A moderate but significant shortening of TCRB CDR3 length was observed in type 1 diabetes patients in all four CD4+ subsets. Because cDNA was sequenced instead of genomic DNA, activated cells with high expression could be over-represented, although the groups did not differ in activation or CD3 levels. Patients with type 1 diabetes made fewer insertions and deleted more nucleotides at VDJ recombination sites, implying thymic rearrangement abnormalities. Naive, central memory and regulatory TCRB repertoires appeared to be more similar among patients than among healthy donors.

From each donor, a single peripheral blood sample of around 120 mL on average was drawn into heparinised tubes. Using a panel that included CD45RO, CCR7, CD25, CD127, CD95 and CD27, naive, central memory, regulatory and stem cell-like memory CD4+ T cells were sorted on a BD FACSAria II. Purity was above 98% for every sorted population. PBMCs were separated immediately by Lymphoprep density gradient centrifugation and were stained directly, without being cultured. So that batch effects would be minimized, each experiment stained and sorted samples in pairs, pairing one healthy donor with one patient. As concerns this clone: Its antigen specificity is not known. No base-level quality is on record; no much larger clone is a single base apart.

The CDR3 sequence holds 18 residues, the cysteine and phenylalanine included. The kept DNA is CDR3 alone, 54 bases in frame from the first base. Deletion took 4 bases off V and 0 bases off J, with a span of 19 bases between the germline ends. CDR1 and CDR2 are read off the germline V gene as SGDLS and YYNGEE. All of the isolated RNA was reverse transcribed with the High Capacity cDNA Reverse Transcription Kit, so expressed TCRB transcripts were sequenced. Deep immunoSEQ sequencing was performed on naive, central memory and regulatory T cell samples, with an average of about 4 million total reads per sample. After sorted cells were lysed in RLT buffer, RNA was extracted with DNase-treated RNeasy Micro or Mini kits, with the choice depending on cell number. Each cell subset was processed on its own to prevent cross-contamination, while patient and healthy donor samples were processed together. TCRB sequences were amplified from cDNA with the immunoSEQ multiplex PCR, producing 87-bp fragments spanning the CDR3 region. Sequencing of the amplicons was done on the Illumina HiSeq platform. The published analysis was carried out like this. Synthetic template baselines were used to correct PCR bias computationally, reads within Hamming distance 2 were collapsed together, and singletons that could not be merged were discarded. Reads were aligned against IMGT to assign V, D and J genes, CDR3 length and insertions or deletions at six rearrangement sites. Within each subset, clonotype counts were normalized to the number of sorted cells before true diversity and Gini coefficients were calculated with the tcR R package. Repertoire sharing was quantified using the overlap coefficient calculated on TCRB nucleotide sequences. Here the immuneACCESS table is served through TCRdb, limited to in-frame sequences with V and J called. Missing clones are a known gap in these copies; in checked studies unresolved V genes cover under half, and the rest lacks a known reason. For V, J and clone size, that table is used; D and trimming come from the DNA. This sample comprises about 120,000 clones, 15% to 20% of them detected only once. Roughly 2.6% of the sample belongs to the ten largest clones.

The receptor comes from a man between 18 and 35 years old with type 1 diabetes. Sequenced input: central memory CD4+ T cells from blood. This chain joins TRBV9 to TRBJ2-2; TRBD2 could be the D gene, as 6 bases match. The sequenced DNA: TGTGCCAGCAGCACCGCGGGGCCGGGGTTCACGAACACCGGGGAGCTGTTTTTT. Translated, it gives CASSTAGPGFTNTGELFF.